The source of this T cell receptor beta chain is a study of shared clonotypes between healthy human individuals. Findings and caveats of the study: What limited the represented genetic and exposure-history diversity was the small number of donors.

With respect to this clone: Antigen: not known.

The assay was immunoSEQ multiplex PCR, and TCRdb's table has in-frame clones only and misses some. The profile shows some 1.4 million clones, roughly 96% of them singletons. CD45RA-negative memory and CD45RA+ naive subsets were split from the CD4+ cells. CDR3 length equals 18 residues. Trimming removed 2 bases from V and 5 bases from J; junction bases left unmatched: 9. CDR1 is ENHRY and CDR2 is SYGVKD in the germline V gene. V is TRBV10-3 and J is TRBJ2-7; 16 nucleotides agree with TRBD2. The material sequenced was naive CD4+ T cells sorted from blood. Subset here: CD45RA+ positively selected. The receptor was derived from a man younger than 45 in good health. The CDR3 DNA reads TGTGCCATCAGTGAGGGGATGAGGGGGACTAGCGGGAGGGACGAGCAGTACTTC. Protein product: CAISEGMRGTSGRDEQYF.